These 13 T cell receptor beta chains share one sample of origin, sequenced in a study of spatial heterogeneity in lung cancer. Time point noted: blood at routine non-recurrence follow-up after resection. A single record per CDR3 protein comes from TCRdb applying MiXCR to the 5' RACE reads. The repertoire has about 94,000 distinct CDR3 sequences, less than 20% of them found once; the top ten carry 20% to 25%. The specimen comprised PBMCs, sampled at follow-up. The receptor source for this set is a male donor with early-stage non-small cell lung cancer.

This clonotype appeared many times. This chain uses TRBV6-5 with TRBJ1-1; no definite D call. The CDR3 is made up of 15 amino acids. The V gene's germline CDR1 is MNHEY and CDR2 SVGAGI. Trimming stripped 0 bases from V and 1 base from J, with 9 bases between. CDR3 nucleotide sequence: TGTGCCAGCAGTTACTCGAGGCGCCCGAACACTGAAGCTTTCTTT. Translating it yields CASSYSRRPNTEAFF.

This clonotype was picked up a small number of times. The chain is built from TRBV7-9 and TRBJ2-4, with 9 bases matching TRBD1. Trimming cost V 2 bases and J 9 bases; bases outside gene matches: 11. The CDR3 totals 16 residues. Germline V gene sequence: CDR1 SEHNR, CDR2 FQNEAQ (reference sequence). The CDR3 region is CASSLPGTGSTSIQYF. The CDR3 DNA reads TGTGCCAGCAGCTTACCAGGGACAGGGTCCACCAGCATTCAGTACTTC.

This clonotype was counted between two and nine times. The chain couples TRBV3-1 to TRBJ1-5; no reliable D call. Trimming took off 0 bases at V and 11 bases at J, with 8 bases between the two ends. Germline CDR1 reads LGHDT; CDR2 reads YNNKEL (reference sequence). The CDR3 loop spans 12 amino acids. The CDR3 reads CASSQDGIAQHF. CDR3 nucleotides: TGTGCCAGCAGCCAAGATGGAATCGCCCAGCATTTT.

This clonotype was recorded at least ten times. The rearrangement joins TRBV20-1 to TRBJ2-7; no clear D. Germline CDR1 is DFQATT and CDR2 is SNEGSKA (reference sequence). Trimming removed 0 bases at V and 1 base at J, with 19 bases between. The CDR3 length is 17 residues. The CDR3 region is CSARDTGKGADSYEQYF. The CDR3 coding sequence is TGCAGTGCTAGAGACACTGGGAAGGGCGCCGATTCCTACGAGCAGTACTTC.

In this sample, this clonotype turned up many times. The V call is TRBV9, the J call TRBJ2-3, with D unclear. Trimming pared 0 bases from V and 0 bases from J, leaving 5 bases between. Germline-derived CDR1 and CDR2 are SGDLS and YYNGEE. This CDR3 has 14 residues. The CDR3 reads CASSVAHSTDTQYF. In nucleotides, the CDR3 is TGTGCCAGCAGCGTAGCTCACAGCACAGATACGCAGTATTTT.

Comments on this clonotype: One base away lies a much larger clone, so this may be a sequencing read error. The chain has TRBV12-3 or TRBV12-4 and TRBJ2-3; D is unresolved. V lost 3 bases and J lost 4, with 2 bases in between. This CDR3 spans 11 amino acids. The CDR3 DNA reads as TGTGCCAGCAGTTTTTCAGATACGCAGTATTTT. Translating gives CASSFSDTQYF.

This clonotype was seen more than once but under ten times. The chain couples TRBV20-1 to TRBJ1-5; D uncertain. Germline loops: CDR1 DFQATT, CDR2 SNEGSKA (reference sequence). Trimming pared 2 bases from V and 6 bases from J, leaving 14 bases between. The CDR3 loop spans 14 amino acids. CDR3 in amino acids: CSARTITRGQPQHF. As DNA, the CDR3 is TGCAGTGCTAGAACTATAACGCGCGGTCAGCCCCAGCATTTT.

This clonotype was recorded a few times. V and J are TRBV4-2 and TRBJ2-7, with 11 positions matching TRBD2. This CDR3 comprises 15 residues. V lost 4 bases and J lost 3; bases outside the gene matches: 5. CDR1 and CDR2 from the germline V gene are LGHNA and YNFKEQ. For the CDR3, the DNA is TGTGCCAGCAGCCGGGGACTAGCGGTTGACTACGAGCAGTACTTC. The encoded protein is CASSRGLAVDYEQYF.

This clonotype has a handful of counts. The chain has TRBV24-1 and TRBJ2-5, with 11 bases aligning to TRBD2. Germline assignment: CDR1 KGHDR and CDR2 SFDVKD. The J segment lost 4 bases and the V segment lost 3 bases, leaving 3 bases of the junction unmatched. This CDR3 has 15 amino acids. In DNA, the CDR3 is TGTGCCACCAGTGATGGCGGACTAGCGGGAGAGACCCAGTACTTC. It translates to CATSDGGLAGETQYF.

This clonotype has just a few counts. This chain uses TRBV12-3 or TRBV12-4 with TRBJ1-1; TRBD1 aligns across 7 bases. The V gene end was trimmed by 3 bases and the J gene end by 1 base; junction bases not matched to a gene: 5. The CDR3 contains 15 residues. Written as DNA, the CDR3 is TGTGCCAGCAGTTTTCGTGGACAGGCGAACACTGAAGCTTTCTTT. The encoded protein is CASSFRGQANTEAFF.

This clonotype was counted many times. The V and J genes are TRBV12-3 or TRBV12-4 and TRBJ2-1; unclear D gene. CDR3 length equals 14 residues. V lost 2 bases and J lost 4, with 9 bases in between. CDR3 sequence reads: CASSLTGTYNEQFF. The DNA of the CDR3 is TGTGCCAGCAGTTTAACGGGTACTTACAATGAGCAGTTCTTC.

The genes are TRBV7-3 and TRBJ2-1, with 11 nucleotides matching TRBD2. Germline assignment: CDR1 SGHTA and CDR2 FQGTGA. There are 15 residues in the CDR3. Trimming at V came to 3 bases and at J to 5 bases, leaving 3 bases not matched to a gene. The CDR3: CASSFGLAGNNEQFF. The CDR3 DNA follows: TGTGCCAGCAGCTTCGGACTAGCGGGCAACAATGAGCAGTTCTTC.

This clonotype has just a few counts. The chain carries TRBV6-5 and TRBJ2-7, with D uncertain. In germline, CDR1 is MNHEY, CDR2 SVGAGI. This CDR3 has 11 residues. With 8 bases removed from V and 3 bases from J, the gap between germline ends came to 8 bases. The DNA for the CDR3 is TGTGCCAGCCGGGCGGTCTACGAGCAGTACTTC. Encoded protein: CASRAVYEQYF.